Described below is a single T cell receptor (beta chain) sequence and its context. Its antigen is unidentified. The CDR3 spans 13 residues. V lost 2 bases and J lost 5, with 9 bases in between. In germline, CDR1 is LNHNV, CDR2 YYDKDF (reference sequence). Treatment here: oral pan-JAK inhibitor, 5-10 mg twice daily. Sequencing templates came from extracted RNA that was reverse transcribed into cDNA. The data were produced by immunoSEQ multiplex PCR, yet TCRdb's version contains in-frame clones alone and is incomplete. The repertoire holds approximately 210,000 clones, with roughly 64% as singletons. This sample is drawn from a study of CD8+ T cells in alopecia areata. General study results and limits: In scalp and blood, many expanded lesional clones persisted during tofacitinib.

This rearrangement joins TRBV15 to TRBJ1-1, with D possibly TRBD1 on 5 matching bases. The sequence derives from a human donor with alopecia areata. Sequences were derived from CD4+ T cells sorted from blood, sampled at week 4, from a patient treated with tofacitinib. CDR3 loop: CATSRTQETEAFF. The CDR3 DNA sequence: TGTGCCACCAGCAGAACACAGGAAACTGAAGCTTTCTTT. Variable domain in full (rest from reference TRBV15 and TRBJ1-1): DAMVIQNPRYQVTQFGKPVTLSCSQTLNHNVMYWYQQKSSQAPKLLFHYYDKDFNNEADTPDNFQSRRPNTSFCFLDIRSPGLGDTAMYLCATSRTQETEAFFGQGTRLTVV.